Listed below are T cell receptor beta chains from one sample, sequenced in a study of blood T cell repertoires in COVID-19. Profiled with immunoSEQ multiplex PCR; TCRdb holds only in-frame clones, not every one. The table has more than 250,000 clones, 70% to 90% seen once. Sequencing was done on a sample of PBMCs or T cells enriched from blood (not recorded which). The receptors were gathered from a man aged 25 to 40 who had recovered from COVID-19. CDR3s include the opening cysteine and the closing phenylalanine or tryptophan. The order of the fields is V gene, clone size, CDR3 protein. The size entry is marked missing in some rows and otherwise reads once, few, many or a size class.

>TRBV7-9|.
CASSPTPGQYFYEQYF
>TRBV5-1|.
CASSSTGTGVGEQYF
>TRBV9|.
CASSVRISGGTGANVLTF
>TRBV30|.
CAWSVGTGGGEKLFF
>TRBV27|.
CASSTPGRFTDTQYF
>TRBV10-1|.
CASSVGYEQYF
>TRBV18|.
CASSPQQGRGTEAFF
>TRBV5-6|.
CASRLAGENYEQYF
>TRBV25-1|once
CASSHPGQGGHEQYF
>TRBV5-4|once
CASSSGTGDSYEQYF
>TRBV6-5|.
CASSYQGGNGELFF
>TRBV19|.
CASKPEHSSYNSPLHF
>TRBV7-6|.
CASSPADRPIYGYTF
>TRBV12-3/TRBV12-4|.
CASRFMRVSEAFF
>TRBV15|.
CATSRVTANYGYTF
>TRBV7-2|few
CASSLATGSNQPQHF
>TRBV12-5|.
CASGLEGQARRHF
>TRBV7-9|once
CASSFGSDGYTF
>TRBV5-4|.
CASSPRPGGDTEAFF
>TRBV30|.
CAWSPSWNSPLHF
>TRBV1|.
CTSSQAGQGPTNYGYTF
>TRBV3-1/TRBV3-2|.
CASSARLAGTDTQYF
>TRBV6-1|.
CASSEGPGTAQETQYF
>TRBV19|.
CASSIGGQGRGEKLFF
>TRBV5-6|.
CASSLGTGRETQYF
>TRBV18|.
CASSPGQQDTIYF
>TRBV5-1|once
CASSLQSGTGTGNTIYF
>TRBV6-6|.
CASSYGRQGVGGGYTF
>TRBV3-1/TRBV3-2|.
CASSQVISNEQFF
>TRBV27|.
CASRDARVRTGELFF
>TRBV12-3/TRBV12-4|.
CASSGLSEAFF
>TRBV13|.
CASSLERGLGTGELFF
>TRBV29-1|.
CSVAPQRTNTEAFF
>TRBV2|.
CASRRQSGDTNYGYTF
>TRBV2|many
CASSEVLQGAYRGTEAFF
>TRBV6-2/TRBV6-3|.
CASSVQLKSSYNEQFF